The 26 T cell receptor beta chains below were found in one sample sequenced in a study of blood T cell repertoires in COVID-19. Libraries were prepared by immunoSEQ multiplex PCR; TCRdb keeps only in-frame clonotypes and omits some of them. The sample holds some 290,000 clones, about four fifths seen once. The material sequenced was peripheral blood. The source is a woman between 55 and 75 years old with active or convalescent COVID-19.

The chain recombines TRBV7-3 with TRBJ2-5; the match to TRBD2 covers 10 bases. In germline, CDR1 is SGHTA, CDR2 FQGTGA. V dropped 5 bases and J dropped 5; count of bases not matched to a gene: 8. The CDR3 loop spans 15 amino acids. The CDR3 nucleotides read TGTGCCAGCAGCGGCGGACTAGCGGAGGGGGAGACCCAGTACTTC. Residues: CASSGGLAEGETQYF.

This clone was recorded once. The CDR3: CASSERGPYNEQFF. DNA for the CDR3: TGCGCCAGCAGTGAACGGGGTCCCTACAATGAGCAGTTCTTC. J is TRBJ2-1 and V is TRBV10-1, with a weak D call TRBD2 (5 bases). With 3 bases removed from V and 2 bases from J, the gap between germline ends came to 8 bases. The length of the CDR3 is 14 residues. From germline, CDR1 is WNHNN and CDR2 SYGVQD (reference sequence).

The CDR3 protein is CASSPGGISYEQYF. CDR3 bases: TGTGCCAGCAGTCCGGGGGGAATTTCCTACGAGCAGTACTTC. The gene calls are TRBV28 and TRBJ2-7; TRBD2 matches at 7 bases. The V segment lost 5 bases and the J segment 1 base; nucleotides outside the gene matches: 5. The CDR3 covers 14 residues. Germline V lookup: CDR1 MDHEN, CDR2 SYDVKM.

J is TRBJ2-1 and V is TRBV2; TRBD1 aligns across 7 bases. V gave up 5 bases and J gave up 7 bases; unmatched junction bases: 11. Per the germline V gene, CDR1 is SNHLY and CDR2 is FYNNEI. This CDR3 has 15 amino acids. CDR3 in DNA: TGTGCCAGCAGTCCGACAGGGCCTCCCATTAATGAGCAGTTCTTC. Translation: CASSPTGPPINEQFF.

The rearrangement uses TRBV9 and TRBJ2-2, with D tentatively TRBD2 (6 bases). There are 15 residues in the CDR3. V was clipped by 1 base and J by 7 bases, with 14 bases between them. Germline loops: CDR1 SGDLS, CDR2 YYNGEE. CDR3 region: CASSVSPGDSGELFF. Here the CDR3 DNA reads TGTGCCAGCAGCGTATCCCCGGGGGATAGCGGGGAGCTGTTTTTT. Full variable domain (remainder filled in from reference TRBV9 and TRBJ2-2): DSGVTQTPKHLITATGQRVTLRCSPRSGDLSVYWYQQSLDQGLQFLIQYYNGEERAKGNILERFSAQQFPDLHSELNLSSLELGDSALYFCASSVSPGDSGELFFGEGSRLTVL.

This chain joins TRBV5-1 and TRBJ2-1; 8 nucleotides line up with TRBD1. In germline, CDR1 is SGHRS, CDR2 YFSETQ. The CDR3 has 14 residues. V gave up 4 bases and J gave up 7 bases; unmatched junction bases: 7. The CDR3 DNA reads TGCGCCAGCAGCCCCCGCCAGGGGGCTAATGAGCAGTTCTTC. Translating gives CASSPRQGANEQFF. Full variable domain (rest looked up from reference TRBV5-1 and TRBJ2-1): KAGVTQTPRYLIKTRGQQVTLSCSPISGHRSVSWYQQTPGQGLQFLFEYFSETQRNKGNFPGRFSGRQFSNSRSEMNVSTLELGDSALYLCASSPRQGANEQFFGPGTRLTVL.

The genes are TRBV19 and TRBJ2-1; tentative D call: TRBD2 (5 bases). Trimming took off 1 base at V and 8 bases at J, with 9 bases between the two ends. The germline gives CDR1 LNHDA, CDR2 SQIVND (reference sequence). The CDR3 runs 13 residues. The CDR3 loop reads CASSIGDGDEQFF. CDR3 DNA: TGTGCCAGTAGTATAGGCGACGGGGATGAGCAGTTCTTC.

In this sample, this clone turned up a few times. The gene calls are TRBV10-3 and TRBJ1-2, with D possibly matching TRBD1 (6 bases). The length of the CDR3 is 13 residues. The germline gives CDR1 ENHRY, CDR2 SYGVKD. The V end was cut by 6 bases, the J end by 4 bases, with 12 bases between. The CDR3 loop is CAISQARGYGYTF. The CDR3 DNA sequence: TGTGCCATCAGCCAGGCCAGGGGCTATGGCTACACCTTC.

The sample holds a few counts of this clone. V usage is TRBV14 and J usage is TRBJ1-1; D ambiguous. This CDR3 comprises 15 residues. V lost 4 bases and J 12 bases, leaving 24 bases between the germline ends. In germline, CDR1 is SGHDN, CDR2 FVKESK. CDR3 residues: CASSLSVGPGFLTFF. In DNA form, the CDR3 reads TGTGCCAGCAGCCTGTCCGTAGGCCCGGGATTTTTAACTTTCTTT.

The V gene is TRBV14, the J gene TRBJ2-1; D is ambiguous. The CDR3 spans 11 residues. Germline V gene data show CDR1 as SGHDN and CDR2 as FVKESK. Trimming stripped 2 bases from V and 12 bases from J, with 8 bases between. CDR3: CASSQSPRQFF. CDR3 bases: TGTGCCAGCAGCCAATCCCCCCGGCAGTTCTTC.

The CDR3 protein is CASSPQEGTGVKEQYF. CDR3 bases: TGCGCCAGCAGCCCTCAGGAAGGGACAGGGGTAAAGGAGCAGTACTTC. The rearrangement links TRBV4-1 to TRBJ2-7, with TRBD1 matching over 10 bases. CDR1 MGHRA and CDR2 YSYEKL come from the germline V gene. After removal of 4 bases from V and 7 bases from J, the junction contained 13 bases not matched to a gene. CDR3 length equals 16 residues.

The chain carries TRBV5-1 and TRBJ2-1; TRBD1 aligns across 9 bases. The CDR3 runs to 14 residues. Germline V gives CDR1 SGHRS, CDR2 YFSETQ. With 1 base clipped from V and 8 bases from J, the junction kept 4 bases outside the gene matches. The CDR3 nucleotides read TGCGCCAGCAGCTTGTATGGGACAGGGTATGAGCAGTTCTTC. Its translation is CASSLYGTGYEQFF.

This clone was detected once. The chain joins TRBV6-5 to TRBJ2-5; TRBD2 matches at 10 bases. Germline V gene sequence: CDR1 MNHEY, CDR2 SVGAGI. CDR3 length: 14 residues. Trimming cost V 6 bases and J 1 base; bases outside gene matches: 2. CDR3 nucleotides: TGTGCCAGCAGGCCTAGCGGGGGCCAAGAGACCCAGTACTTC. Protein: CASRPSGGQETQYF.

The chain joins TRBV7-3 to TRBJ1-1, with D possibly matching TRBD1 (5 bases). From germline, CDR1 is SGHTA and CDR2 FQGTGA. There are 16 residues in the CDR3. Trimming took 0 bases from V and 3 from J, leaving 14 bases between them. The CDR3 nucleotides read TGTGCCAGCAGCTTAACGGTGGACACGGGGGACACTGAAGCTTTCTTT. This encodes CASSLTVDTGDTEAFF.

This sequence joins TRBV6-6 and TRBJ2-1; D is unclear. CDR1 is MNHNY, CDR2 SVGAGI, per germline (reference sequence). This CDR3 is built from 16 residues. V was pared by 6 bases and J by 5 bases, with 20 bases between. CDR3 region: CASSNLPSGPDNEQFF. CDR3 sequence (DNA): TGTGCCAGCAGCAATCTTCCGAGTGGGCCGGACAATGAGCAGTTCTTC.

V is TRBV19 and J is TRBJ1-2; perhaps TRBD1 as D (5 bases). CDR3 size: 17 residues. Trimming cost V 3 bases and J 4 bases, with 21 bases left between them. Germline-derived CDR1 and CDR2 are LNHDA and SQIVND (reference sequence). For the CDR3, the DNA is TGTGCCAGTAGTATGCGGGGGAATTCGGGCAGAACCTATGGCTACACCTTC. Translating gives CASSMRGNSGRTYGYTF.

The table lists this clone with many counts. V and J are TRBV19 and TRBJ1-4, with TRBD1 as a possible D gene (6 bases). V lost 2 bases and J lost 5, with 9 bases in between. The CDR3 has 14 residues. CDR1 and CDR2 from the germline V gene are LNHDA and SQIVND (reference sequence). In DNA, the CDR3 is TGTGCCAGTAGTATAAGGCAGGGGAATGAAAAACTGTTTTTT. This sequence encodes CASSIRQGNEKLFF.

This clone is a singleton in its sample. This chain connects TRBV18 to TRBJ1-6; 7 bases are shared with TRBD1. This CDR3 has 19 residues. The germline V gene has CDR1 KGHSH and CDR2 LQKENI. The trim removed 1 base at V and 3 bases at J, leaving 12 bases unmatched. The CDR3: CASSPRVTGKDFYNSPLHF. CDR3 sequence (DNA): TGTGCCAGCTCACCACGCGTGACAGGGAAGGATTTCTATAATTCACCCCTCCACTTT.

The chain joins TRBV2 to TRBJ2-5; 10 bases are a match to TRBD2. Germline CDR1 reads SNHLY; CDR2 reads FYNNEI. The CDR3 is made up of 19 amino acids. The ends lost 1 base at V and 2 bases at J; junction bases unmatched: 13. CDR3 coding DNA: TGTGCCAGCAGTGAAGGTGATCTAGCGGGGGAAATCTCTCAAGAGACCCAGTACTTC. Amino acids: CASSEGDLAGEISQETQYF.

V usage is TRBV11-3 and J usage is TRBJ1-3; a possible D gene is TRBD1 (6 bases). The V gene's germline CDR1 is SGHNT and CDR2 YENEEA. The CDR3 extends over 14 amino acids. With 4 bases removed from V and 4 bases from J, the gap between germline ends came to 11 bases. CDR3 residues: CASSSQGEGNTIYF. The CDR3 DNA reads as TGTGCCAGCAGCTCACAGGGAGAAGGAAACACCATATATTTT. The complete variable domain, with remaining parts taken from reference TRBV11-3 and TRBJ1-3, reads EAGVVQSPRYKIIEKKQPVAFWCNPISGHNTLYWYLQNLGQGPELLIRYENEEAVDDSQLPKDRFSAERLKGVDSTLKIQPAELGDSAVYLCASSSQGEGNTIYFGEGSWLTVV.

This chain joins TRBV3-1 (or the pseudogene TRBV3-2) and TRBJ1-2; 8 bases align to TRBD1. The CDR3 covers 14 residues. Germline-derived CDR1 and CDR2 are LGHDT and YNNKEL (reference sequence). The V segment lost 6 bases and the J segment 7 bases; nucleotides outside the gene matches: 10. CDR3 residues: CASSRGGQGGGYTF. DNA for the CDR3: TGTGCCAGCAGTCGGGGTGGACAGGGTGGTGGCTACACCTTC.

The chain is built from TRBV6-5 and TRBJ1-5, with D unresolved. Germline-derived CDR1 and CDR2 are MNHEY and SVGAGI. This CDR3 region has 15 residues. V was shortened by 0 bases and J by 2 bases, with 8 bases between the two germline ends. CDR3 DNA sequence: TGTGCCAGCAGTTACTCGGGAGTCGGCAATCAGCCCCAGCATTTT. Translation gives CASSYSGVGNQPQHF.

The chain links TRBV13 to TRBJ1-6; weak D call: TRBD1 (5 bases). The CDR3 has 16 amino acids. CDR1 and CDR2 (germline): PRHDT, FYEKMQ (reference sequence). Deletions cut 0 bases from V and 7 bases from J, with 13 bases between. DNA of the CDR3: TGTGCCAGCAGCTTAGGTCAGGGAAGGAAGAATTCACCCCTCCACTTT. Its translation is CASSLGQGRKNSPLHF.

This clone was detected only once. The rearrangement uses TRBV10-3 and TRBJ2-2; the match to TRBD2 covers 10 bases. CDR3 length: 15 amino acids. With 7 bases clipped from V and 6 bases from J, the junction kept 8 bases outside the gene matches. Looked up from germline, CDR1 is ENHRY and CDR2 is SYGVKD. This CDR3 reads CAINQRGGQSGELFF. In DNA, the CDR3 is TGTGCCATCAATCAGCGGGGGGGCCAATCCGGGGAGCTGTTTTTT.

Only a few counts were recorded for this clone. The chain uses TRBV9 and TRBJ2-7, with 7 bases matching TRBD1. V shed 2 bases, J shed 2 bases, and the junction held 4 bases outside the gene matches. Germline values: CDR1 SGDLS, CDR2 YYNGEE. The CDR3 has 14 amino acids. For the CDR3, the DNA is TGTGCCAGCAGCGTTGGACAGGCCGCCTACGAGCAGTACTTC. Its protein is CASSVGQAAYEQYF.

The chain combines TRBV2 with TRBJ1-1, with 8 bases that match TRBD1. CDR3 length: 14 amino acids. Trimming at V came to 3 bases and at J to 7 bases, leaving 7 bases not matched to a gene. The V gene's germline CDR1 is SNHLY and CDR2 FYNNEI. The CDR3 loop reads CASSDPGTGLEAFF. The CDR3 DNA sequence: TGTGCCAGCAGTGATCCCGGGACAGGTCTTGAAGCTTTCTTT. The full variable domain, with the rest looked up from reference TRBV2 and TRBJ1-1, is EPEVTQTPSHQVTQMGQEVILRCVPISNHLYFYWYRQILGQKVEFLVSFYNNEISEKSEIFDDQFSVERPDGSNFTLKIRSTKLEDSAMYFCASSDPGTGLEAFFGQGTRLTVV.